The 7 T cell receptor beta chains reported below all come from one sample, sequenced in a study of shared clonotypes between healthy human individuals. Sequencing used immunoSEQ multiplex PCR; TCRdb keeps in-frame clones, though not all of them. Among approximately 600,000 clones listed, approximately 95% were seen once. Naivety among CD8 cells was defined by CD45RO negativity and positive CCR7 selection, thereby excluding terminally differentiated effector memory CD45RA+ cells. Source material: naive CD8+ T cells sorted from blood. These receptors came from a woman aged 25 to 39 in good health.

This rearrangement joins TRBV30 to TRBJ2-1, with 11 bases identical to TRBD2. Trimming cost V 3 bases and J 5 bases; bases outside gene matches: 3. The CDR3 loop spans 14 amino acids. Per the germline V gene, CDR1 is GTSNPN and CDR2 is SVGIG (reference sequence). In DNA, the CDR3 is TGTGCCTGGAGCACGGGACTAGCGGACAATGAGCAGTTCTTC. This sequence encodes CAWSTGLADNEQFF.

The rearrangement links TRBV5-4 to TRBJ2-5, with D possibly TRBD2 on 6 matching bases. V gave up 0 bases and J gave up 5 bases, with 14 bases separating them. The CDR3 runs 15 residues. Germline assignment: CDR1 SGHNT and CDR2 YYREEE (reference sequence). CDR3 region: CASSLAGETRETQYF. For the CDR3, the DNA is TGTGCCAGCAGCTTGGCGGGAGAGACGAGGGAGACCCAGTACTTC. The whole variable domain, remainder taken from reference TRBV5-4 and TRBJ2-5, is ETGVTQSPTHLIKTRGQQVTLRCSSQSGHNTVSWYQQALGQGPQFIFQYYREEENGRGNFPPRFSGLQFPNYSSELNVNALELDDSALYLCASSLAGETRETQYFGPGTRLLVL.

This clone was recorded once. The chain employs TRBV10-3 and TRBJ1-1; 9 bases are a match to TRBD1. Looked up from germline, CDR1 is ENHRY and CDR2 is SYGVKD. The CDR3 loop spans 16 amino acids. J lost 3 bases, V lost 2 bases, and 7 bases had no gene match. The CDR3 protein is CAISEPGQGSYTEAFF. CDR3 coding DNA: TGTGCCATCAGTGAGCCGGGACAGGGCAGTTACACTGAAGCTTTCTTT.

The rearrangement links TRBV10-3 to TRBJ2-1; TRBD2 agrees at 14 bases. Trimming cost V 4 bases and J 9 bases; bases outside gene matches: 8. From germline, CDR1 is ENHRY and CDR2 SYGVKD. The CDR3 runs to 16 residues. In nucleotides, the CDR3 is TGTGCCATCAGTGTCCCGACTAGCGGGAGGGCCTCTGAGCAGTTCTTC. Translating gives CAISVPTSGRASEQFF.

The rearrangement joins TRBV21-1 to TRBJ1-5. TRBV21-1 is a listed pseudogene. The CDR3 spans 17 residues. The CDR3 nucleotides read TGTGCCAGCAGCAAAGCGCTTATCGGAGTAGGGCATCAGCCCCAGCATTTT. It specifies CASSKALIGVGHQPQHF.

CDR3 DNA sequence: TGTGCCAGCAGTCCTCCCGCACAGGGAATAGCTTTCTTT. Protein: CASSPPAQGIAFF. The chain recombines TRBV27 with TRBJ1-1; D possibly corresponds to TRBD1 (6 bases). Trimming stripped 5 bases from V and 10 bases from J, with 17 bases between. CDR1 is MNHEY and CDR2 is SMNVEV in the germline V gene (reference sequence). The CDR3 is 13 amino acids.

The chain joins TRBV11-3 to TRBJ2-2, with 7 positions matching TRBD2. Trimming took 4 bases from V and 8 from J; bases not matched to a gene: 7. Germline V gene sequence: CDR1 SGHNT, CDR2 YENEEA. The CDR3 has 14 amino acids. The CDR3 bases are TGTGCCAGCAGCTGGGGCGGGAGCAAGGGGGAGCTGTTTTTT. Its protein is CASSWGGSKGELFF.